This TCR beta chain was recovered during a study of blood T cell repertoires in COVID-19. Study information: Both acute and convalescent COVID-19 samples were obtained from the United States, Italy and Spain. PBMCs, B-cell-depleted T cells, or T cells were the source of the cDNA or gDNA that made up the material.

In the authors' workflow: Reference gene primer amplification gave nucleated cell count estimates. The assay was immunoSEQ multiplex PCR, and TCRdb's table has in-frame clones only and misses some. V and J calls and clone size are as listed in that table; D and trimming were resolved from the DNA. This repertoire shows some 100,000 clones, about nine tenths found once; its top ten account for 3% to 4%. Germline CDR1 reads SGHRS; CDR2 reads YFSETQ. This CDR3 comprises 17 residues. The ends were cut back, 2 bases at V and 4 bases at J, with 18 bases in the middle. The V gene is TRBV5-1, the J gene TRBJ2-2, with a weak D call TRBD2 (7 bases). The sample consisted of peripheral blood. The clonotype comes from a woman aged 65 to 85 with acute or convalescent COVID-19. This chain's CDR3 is CASSLRSGGGGTGELFF. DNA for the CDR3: TGCGCCAGCAGCTTACGCTCGGGGGGCGGTGGCACCGGGGAGCTGTTTTTT. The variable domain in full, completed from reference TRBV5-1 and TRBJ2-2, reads KAGVTQTPRYLIKTRGQQVTLSCSPISGHRSVSWYQQTPGQGLQFLFEYFSETQRNKGNFPGRFSGRQFSNSRSEMNVSTLELGDSALYLCASSLRSGGGGTGELFFGEGSRLTVL.